This T cell receptor beta chain was captured by sequencing in a study of a mutant IDH1 vaccine in newly diagnosed glioma. As for the study in general: Patients got radiotherapy, temozolomide, or both beforehand, and most got both. Whole-study results and caveats: Evidence of vaccine-induced immune responses was documented in about 93% of patients.

Germline CDR1 is KGHSH and CDR2 is LQKENI. The CDR3 totals 14 residues. The V gene lost 6 bases and the J gene lost 1 base, with 12 bases spanning the gap. Clones were read by immunoSEQ multiplex PCR, and TCRdb kept only the in-frame ones, dropping some. The data contain fewer than 65,000 clones, about 83% of them seen just once; the ten biggest clones take up 1.8%. This clone appeared a few times. The antigen is unknown. Time point in this sample: baseline, week 1 (first vaccination visit). This sample's treatment: pre-vaccination baseline after standard-of-care therapy. The donor cohort comprised cases of new WHO grade 3 or 4 IDH1-mutant, ATRX-lost astrocytoma.

The sequence came from a woman in her forties with glioma. V and J are TRBV18 and TRBJ1-1; D ambiguous. Here the sequenced sample was PBMCs, taken from a glioma patient treated with radiotherapy, temozolomide or both. CDR3 in amino acids: CASSRGITNTEAFF. The CDR3 nucleotides read TGTGCCAGCTCTCGCGGGATAACGAACACTGAAGCTTTCTTT.